Below are 32 T cell receptor beta chains sequenced from a single sample in a study of blood T cell repertoires in COVID-19. The protocol was immunoSEQ multiplex PCR, while the TCRdb copy is restricted to in-frame clones and leaves out a portion. This sample carries 200,000 to 300,000 clones, roughly 80% of them seen once, and the ten largest clones take less than 3.5%. Source material: peripheral blood. These receptors originate from a woman younger than 30 with acute or convalescent COVID-19.

The J gene is TRBJ2-3, the V gene TRBV7-9; D is ambiguous. V was trimmed by 0 bases and J by 0 bases, leaving 7 bases between them. CDR1 and CDR2 (germline): SEHNR, FQNEAQ (reference sequence). This CDR3 comprises 15 residues. In nucleotides, the CDR3 is TGTGCCAGCAGCTTAGCGTTCACTAGCACAGATACGCAGTATTTT. It encodes CASSLAFTSTDTQYF.

The rearrangement joins TRBV6-4 to TRBJ2-3, with 7 bases aligning to TRBD2. CDR1 is MRHNA and CDR2 is SNTAGT in the germline V gene. CDR3 length equals 16 residues. The V segment lost 1 base and the J segment 2 bases; nucleotides outside the gene matches: 6. CDR3 nucleotides: TGTGCCAGCAGTGACTTGCCTAGCGGAGCCACAGATACGCAGTATTTT. It is translated as CASSDLPSGATDTQYF.

The J gene is TRBJ1-4, the V gene TRBV20-1; the match to TRBD1 covers 7 bases. The trim removed 3 bases at V and 7 bases at J, leaving 5 bases unmatched. This CDR3 comprises 13 residues. CDR1 DFQATT and CDR2 SNEGSKA come from the germline V gene (reference sequence). In DNA, the CDR3 is TGCAGTGCTAGTTCCAGGGGGGCTGAAAAACTGTTTTTT. Its protein product is CSASSRGAEKLFF.

The chain links TRBV6-2 or TRBV6-3 to TRBJ2-1, with D hard to call. CDR3 size: 12 residues. V was clipped by 2 bases and J by 3 bases, with 2 bases between them. CDR1 is MNHEY, CDR2 SVGEGT, per germline. The CDR3 is CASSYRYNEQFF. Written as DNA, the CDR3 is TGTGCCAGCAGTTACCGCTACAATGAGCAGTTCTTC.

The chain uses TRBV7-2 and TRBJ2-3; 7 nucleotides match TRBD1. The length of the CDR3 is 15 residues. Germline CDR1 is SGHTA and CDR2 is FQGNSA. V lost 2 bases and J lost 4; bases outside the gene matches: 6. This CDR3 is CASSLSTGFSDTQYF. DNA for the CDR3: TGTGCCAGCAGCTTATCGACAGGGTTTTCAGATACGCAGTATTTT. Together with reference TRBV7-2 and TRBJ2-3, the CDR3 gives the full variable domain: GAGVSQSPSNKVTEKGKDVELRCDPISGHTALYWYRQSLGQGLEFLIYFQGNSAPDKSGLPSDRFSAERTGGSVSTLTIQRTQQEDSAVYLCASSLSTGFSDTQYFGPGTRLTVL.

This rearrangement joins TRBV7-8 to TRBJ2-2; 7 nucleotides line up with TRBD2. The trim removed 8 bases at V and 0 bases at J, leaving 9 bases unmatched. The CDR3 sequence is 16 residues long. Germline CDR1 and CDR2: SGHVS and FQNEAQ. In DNA form, the CDR3 reads TGTGCCAGCCGACGACTAGCCGACTCGAACACCGGGGAGCTGTTTTTT. Residues: CASRRLADSNTGELFF.

Only one count was recorded for this clone. The rearrangement links TRBV6-1 to TRBJ1-2; no reliable D call. There are 14 residues in the CDR3. Germline V gene sequence: CDR1 MNHNS, CDR2 SASEGT. The V and J ends lost 1 base and 0 bases respectively, with 6 bases between them. CDR3 nucleotides: TGTGCCAGCAGTGAAGTTGCAGCTAACTATGGCTACACCTTC. The encoded protein is CASSEVAANYGYTF.

The genes are TRBV5-1 and TRBJ1-2; TRBD1 aligns across 10 bases. Trimming took 3 bases from V and 4 from J; bases not matched to a gene: 6. Germline CDR1 SGHRS, CDR2 YFSETQ. The CDR3 is 15 amino acids. The CDR3 region is CASSSGQGGFYGYTF. CDR3 nucleotide sequence: TGCGCCAGCAGCTCCGGACAGGGGGGGTTCTATGGCTACACCTTC.

The chain uses TRBV5-6 and TRBJ2-5; 7 bases match TRBD1. The CDR3 runs to 15 residues. The germline V gene encodes CDR1 SGHDT and CDR2 YYEEEE. V gave up 4 bases and J gave up 2 bases; unmatched junction bases: 8. The CDR3 DNA reads TGTGCCAGCAGCGGCCTCGGGACAGTTCAAGAGACCCAGTACTTC. Its translation is CASSGLGTVQETQYF. The complete variable domain, with remaining parts taken from reference TRBV5-6 and TRBJ2-5, reads DAGVTQSPTHLIKTRGQQVTLRCSPKSGHDTVSWYQQALGQGPQFIFQYYEEEERQRGNFPDRFSGHQFPNYSSELNVNALLLGDSALYLCASSGLGTVQETQYFGPGTRLLVL.

V usage is TRBV25-1 and J usage is TRBJ2-3; the D is unclear. The V gene lost 8 bases and the J gene lost 1 base, with 4 bases spanning the gap. The germline V gene has CDR1 MGHDK and CDR2 SYGVNS. This CDR3 has 11 residues. CDR3 loop: CASRGTDTQYF. The CDR3 DNA is TGTGCCAGCCGCGGCACAGATACGCAGTATTTT.

The J gene is TRBJ1-1, the V gene TRBV6-5; unclear D gene. The V gene lost 4 bases and the J gene lost 0 bases, with 12 bases spanning the gap. CDR1 MNHEY and CDR2 SVGAGI come from the germline V gene. The CDR3 loop spans 15 amino acids. CDR3 in amino acids: CASSSAALLNTEAFF. The CDR3 DNA is TGTGCCAGCAGTTCGGCGGCCCTTTTGAACACTGAAGCTTTCTTT.

The chain couples TRBV2 to TRBJ2-1, with TRBD2 matching 14 bases. Germline V gene data show CDR1 as SNHLY and CDR2 as FYNNEI. CDR3 size: 19 residues. Losses at the gene ends were 6 bases for V and 0 bases for J; bases not matched to a gene: 10. The CDR3 is CASRGTGTSGSFSYNEQFF. Here the CDR3 DNA reads TGTGCCAGCAGGGGGACTGGGACTAGCGGGAGTTTCTCCTACAATGAGCAGTTCTTC.

The genes are TRBV4-1 and TRBJ1-5; tentative D call: TRBD1 (5 bases). This CDR3 has 17 amino acids. Germline V gene data show CDR1 as MGHRA and CDR2 as YSYEKL. Deletions cut 0 bases from V and 4 bases from J, with 16 bases between. The DNA for the CDR3 is TGCGCCAGCAGCCAAGATGTGCTGACAGCTAATAATCAGCCCCAGCATTTT. The encoded protein is CASSQDVLTANNQPQHF.

The chain is built from TRBV11-1 and TRBJ1-2; tentative D call: TRBD1 (5 bases). The V gene's germline CDR1 is SGHAT and CDR2 FQDESV (reference sequence). This CDR3 is 15 amino acids long. Trimming pared 1 base from V and 2 bases from J, leaving 11 bases between. The CDR3 loop reads CASSLEGGTNYGYTF. CDR3 DNA sequence: TGTGCCAGCAGCTTAGAGGGAGGGACCAACTATGGCTACACCTTC.

As for this clone: The junction differs from germline at one of its ends, possibly a read error. This chain joins TRBV7-2 and TRBJ1-6, with TRBD1 matching 8 bases. The CDR3 contains 14 residues. Germline-derived CDR1 and CDR2 are SGHTA and FQGNSA. CDR3 loop: CASNLGQGNSPLHF. Written as DNA, the CDR3 is TGTGCCAGCAACTTAGGACAGGGTAATTCACCCCTCCACTTT. The full variable domain, rest sourced from reference TRBV7-2 and TRBJ1-6, is GAGVSQSPSNKVTEKGKDVELRCDPISGHTALYWYRQSLGQGLEFLIYFQGNSAPDKSGLPSDRFSAERTGGSVSTLTIQRTQQEDSAVYLCASNLGQGNSPLHFGNGTRLTVT.

The V and J genes are TRBV12-3 or TRBV12-4 and TRBJ1-1, with a possible D match to TRBD1 (5 bases). This CDR3 comprises 13 residues. Trimming left V 3 bases short and J 7 bases short, with 12 bases between. This CDR3 reads CASSFNTGIEAFF. The CDR3 DNA follows: TGTGCCAGCAGTTTTAACACAGGAATTGAAGCTTTCTTT.

The V gene is TRBV30, the J gene TRBJ2-1; 14 positions agree with TRBD2. The J segment lost 6 bases and the V segment lost 3 bases, leaving 1 base of the junction unmatched. Germline CDR1 is GTSNPN and CDR2 is SVGIG (reference sequence). The CDR3 covers 14 residues. CDR3 bases: TGTGCCTGGAGGGGGACTAGCGGGAGCAATGAGCAGTTCTTC. Protein product: CAWRGTSGSNEQFF.

The chain employs TRBV30 and TRBJ1-2, with TRBD1 matching over 7 bases. Germline values: CDR1 GTSNPN, CDR2 SVGIG (reference sequence). This CDR3 is 12 amino acids long. CDR3 nucleotide sequence: TGTGGACAACAGGGGAGGAACTATGGCTACACCTTC. Amino acids: CGQQGRNYGYTF.

The chain recombines TRBV5-6 with TRBJ1-5; no firm D call. Germline V gene data show CDR1 as SGHDT and CDR2 as YYEEEE. V was trimmed by 5 bases and J by 0 bases, leaving 9 bases between them. This CDR3 is built from 14 residues. This CDR3 is CASRKGDSNQPQHF. CDR3 nucleotides: TGTGCCAGCAGGAAGGGAGATAGCAATCAGCCCCAGCATTTT. Supplemented by reference TRBV5-6 and TRBJ1-5, the full variable domain reads DAGVTQSPTHLIKTRGQQVTLRCSPKSGHDTVSWYQQALGQGPQFIFQYYEEEERQRGNFPDRFSGHQFPNYSSELNVNALLLGDSALYLCASRKGDSNQPQHFGDGTRLSIL.

V and J are TRBV30 and TRBJ1-6; D not resolved. From germline, CDR1 is GTSNPN and CDR2 SVGIG (reference sequence). The CDR3 spans 13 residues. V dropped 1 base and J dropped 9 bases, with 10 bases sitting between them. CDR3 in amino acids: CAWSARSGSPLHF. DNA of the CDR3: TGTGCCTGGAGTGCCCGATCGGGTTCACCCCTCCACTTT.

This sequence joins TRBV6-6 and TRBJ2-2; D call uncertain. The V end lost 4 bases, the J end lost 1 base, and 10 bases lay between the germline ends. CDR1 and CDR2 from the germline V gene are MNHNY and SVGAGI (reference sequence). This CDR3 has 15 residues. CDR3 DNA: TGTGCCAGCAGTTTAGGCGGCCTGAACACCGGGGAGCTGTTTTTT. It codes for CASSLGGLNTGELFF.

The DNA for the CDR3 is TGTGCCAGCAGTTACTCATCGCTAGGAGCGGACACCGGGGAGCTGTTTTTT. This gives the protein CASSYSSLGADTGELFF. The V call is TRBV6-2 or TRBV6-3, the J call TRBJ2-2; D perhaps matches TRBD2 (5 bases). Per germline, CDR1 MNHEY and CDR2 SVGEGT. CDR3 length: 17 residues. Trimming shortened V by 0 bases and J by 3 bases, and 14 bases separated the two germline ends.

The V and J genes are TRBV6-2 or TRBV6-3 and TRBJ2-1, with 7 bases lining up with TRBD1. Germline V CDR1 and CDR2: MNHEY, SVGEGT. CDR3 length equals 14 residues. V gave up 2 bases and J gave up 5 bases; unmatched junction bases: 3. The CDR3 sequence is CASSYGQVNNEQFF. The DNA for the CDR3 is TGTGCCAGCAGTTACGGACAGGTCAACAATGAGCAGTTCTTC.

The sample holds many counts of this clone. The rearrangement links TRBV27 to TRBJ2-1, with TRBD2 matching over 9 bases. The CDR3 has 19 residues. Germline V gene lookup returns CDR1 MNHEY and CDR2 SMNVEV (reference sequence). J was trimmed by 0 bases and V by 8 bases; bases with no gene match: 17. Here the CDR3 DNA reads TGTGCCAGCCTGGCGACTAGCGGCTACGGGTTCAGCTCCTACAATGAGCAGTTCTTC. Residues: CASLATSGYGFSSYNEQFF.

The genes are TRBV29-1 and TRBJ2-1; 8 bases map to TRBD1. The CDR3 sequence is 12 residues long. CDR1 is SQVTM and CDR2 is ANQGSEA in the germline V gene. The V and J ends lost 6 bases and 5 bases, in that order; junction bases with no gene match: 3. In nucleotides, the CDR3 is TGCAGCGTCGCGACAGGGGACAATGAGCAGTTCTTC. Protein sequence: CSVATGDNEQFF.

The chain combines TRBV5-5 with TRBJ2-5; 8 bases are shared with TRBD2. Germline V gene data show CDR1 as SGHKS and CDR2 as YYEKEE (reference sequence). The CDR3 extends over 13 amino acids. With V trimmed by 4 bases and J by 12 bases, 11 bases remained unmatched. The CDR3 DNA reads as TGTGCCAGCAGCCCCGATACCGGGACTAGGAAGTACTTC. Amino acids: CASSPDTGTRKYF.

The rearrangement joins TRBV30 to TRBJ2-7, with 7 positions matching TRBD1. The germline gives CDR1 GTSNPN, CDR2 SVGIG (reference sequence). The CDR3 has 15 amino acids. V lost 2 bases and J lost 6; bases outside the gene matches: 13. This CDR3 is CAWSPPDRKAPEQYF. DNA for the CDR3: TGTGCCTGGAGTCCCCCGGACAGGAAGGCCCCCGAGCAGTACTTC.

The chain is built from TRBV19 and TRBJ2-1; TRBD2 matches at 7 bases. This CDR3 has 16 amino acids. The V and J ends lost 6 bases and 4 bases, in that order; junction bases with no gene match: 12. Germline CDR1 and CDR2: LNHDA and SQIVND (reference sequence). Written as DNA, the CDR3 is TGTGCCAGTAGCCGCGTGGGGGGAGGGAATTACAATGAGCAGTTCTTC. Protein sequence: CASSRVGGGNYNEQFF.

This clone was observed a single time. The V call is TRBV6-2 or TRBV6-3, the J call TRBJ2-7; D is unclear. V was clipped by 2 bases and J by 1 base, with 12 bases between them. The CDR3 consists of 15 residues. Germline V gene sequence: CDR1 MNHEY, CDR2 SVGEGT. The CDR3 reads CASSYDVLVSYEQYF. CDR3 bases: TGTGCCAGCAGTTACGATGTCCTAGTGTCCTACGAGCAGTACTTC.

The V gene is TRBV30, the J gene TRBJ1-1, with unresolved D. This CDR3 has 13 amino acids. Deletions cut 5 bases from V and 4 bases from J, with 14 bases between. Germline V gene sequence: CDR1 GTSNPN, CDR2 SVGIG (reference sequence). As DNA, the CDR3 is TGTGCCTGGTCCACGGTCTCTTTCACTGAAGCTTTCTTT. Its translation: CAWSTVSFTEAFF.

The chain links TRBV19 to TRBJ1-5; 8 nucleotides agree with TRBD1. This CDR3 has 17 amino acids. V shed 3 bases and J 7 bases; nucleotides not matched to a gene: 14. Germline assignment: CDR1 LNHDA and CDR2 SQIVND (reference sequence). DNA for the CDR3: TGTGCCAGTAGTATTTTACAGGGGGTCCTCGCCGGGCAGCCCCAGCATTTT. This encodes CASSILQGVLAGQPQHF.

This chain connects TRBV6-6 to TRBJ2-3, with a tentative D call TRBD2 (6 bases). Trimming pared 6 bases from V and 11 bases from J, leaving 12 bases between. Germline V gene lookup returns CDR1 MNHNY and CDR2 SVGAGI (reference sequence). The CDR3 has 11 residues. CDR3 nucleotides: TGTGCCAGCAGGTTATCGGGAGAGCAGTATTTT. This gives the protein CASRLSGEQYF.